The clone carrying this T cell receptor (beta chain) was detected a few times. Clones were sequenced by immunoSEQ multiplex PCR, and TCRdb holds only the in-frame ones, with some missing. This sample has more than 75,000 clones, with roughly 83% found just once. This specimen comes from a study of control samples from healthy donors and cancer patients. This CDR3 region has 14 residues. Trimming cost V 4 bases and J 2 bases, with 10 bases left between them. Looked up from germline, CDR1 is SNHLY and CDR2 is FYNNEI. The clonotype was recovered from a woman aged 25 to 45 in good health. Sequencing input: blood. V is TRBV2 and J is TRBJ2-3; tentatively, D is TRBD2 (5 bases). The CDR3 DNA sequence: TGTGCCAGCAGTGGTGCTAGCAACACAGATACGCAGTATTTT. Its translation: CASSGASNTDTQYF. The whole variable domain, filled in from reference TRBV2 and TRBJ2-3, reads EPEVTQTPSHQVTQMGQEVILRCVPISNHLYFYWYRQILGQKVEFLVSFYNNEISEKSEIFDDQFSVERPDGSNFTLKIRSTKLEDSAMYFCASSGASNTDTQYFGPGTRLTVL.